The entry that follows covers one T cell receptor beta chain sequence. Its antigen remains unknown. Some clones are missing from TCRdb's copy, which holds only in-frame ones; the method was immunoSEQ multiplex PCR. The profile shows over 30,000 clones, about 88% of them singletons. The data stem from a study of STAT3 mutations in large granular lymphocyte leukemia. Study findings and constraints: At least one immunodominant TCR beta clonotype appeared in every T-cell large granular lymphocyte leukemia patient.

Trimming pared 6 bases from V and 5 bases from J, leaving 19 bases between. Germline-derived CDR1 and CDR2 are SGHTA and FQGNSA. The CDR3 spans 15 residues. This chain joins TRBV7-2 and TRBJ1-2; D call uncertain. The TCR originated in a human donor with T large granular lymphocyte leukemia. Some clones in this sample may be carry-over from other donors' samples. The material sequenced was PBMCs. CDR3 nucleotides: TGTGCCAGCAGTTTTTATTTAGGTACCGAGTATGGCTACACCTTC. As protein: CASSFYLGTEYGYTF.